This TCR beta chain was sequenced for a study of cytomegalovirus exposure and HLA in healthy donors. The CDR3 is 12 residues long. CDR1 is SNHLY, CDR2 FYNNEI, per germline. With 7 bases clipped from V and 8 bases from J, the junction kept 7 bases outside the gene matches. TCRdb's copy holds only in-frame clones and misses some; the assay was immunoSEQ multiplex PCR. The table records around 160,000 clones, roughly 91% of them present only once. General study findings and limits: Within the 95 to 150 validation repertoires, first-cohort TCR clusters tended to co-occur, according to a later analysis.

As concerns this clone: Its target is not known.

The sample consisted of PBMCs. The clonotype was recovered from a man aged 18 to 35 in good health and CMV-seronegative. The chain joins TRBV2 to TRBJ1-1; 7 bases align to TRBD1. CDR3: CASNTLQGEAFF. The CDR3 DNA is TGTGCCAGCAACACTTTACAGGGGGAAGCTTTCTTT.